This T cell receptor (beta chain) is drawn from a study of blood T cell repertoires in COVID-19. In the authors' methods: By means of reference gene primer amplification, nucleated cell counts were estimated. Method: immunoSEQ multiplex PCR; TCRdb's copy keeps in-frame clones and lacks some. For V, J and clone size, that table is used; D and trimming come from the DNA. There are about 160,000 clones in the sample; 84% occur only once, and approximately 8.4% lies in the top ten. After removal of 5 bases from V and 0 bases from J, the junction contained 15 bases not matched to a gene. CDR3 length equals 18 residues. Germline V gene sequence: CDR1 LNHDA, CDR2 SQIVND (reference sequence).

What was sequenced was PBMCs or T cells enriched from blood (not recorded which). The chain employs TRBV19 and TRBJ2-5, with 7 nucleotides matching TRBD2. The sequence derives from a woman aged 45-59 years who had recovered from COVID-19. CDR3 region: CASSLAPLSGWYQETQYF. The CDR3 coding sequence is TGTGCCAGTAGTCTCGCGCCCCTTAGCGGGTGGTACCAAGAGACCCAGTACTTC.